The 11 T cell receptor beta chains presented below share a single source sample, sequenced in a study of blood T cell repertoires in COVID-19. The assay was immunoSEQ multiplex PCR, and TCRdb's table has in-frame clones only and misses some. The profile shows 150,000 to 200,000 clones, 88% of them singletons. Specimen: peripheral blood. Receptors were obtained from a man aged 50 to 59 who had recovered from COVID-19.

About this clone itself: Other DNA sequences in the same sample also yield this CDR3. The chain carries TRBV5-1 and TRBJ1-1, with TRBD1 matching over 7 bases. The V segment lost 0 bases and the J segment 1 base; nucleotides outside the gene matches: 3. CDR1 and CDR2 from the germline V gene are SGHRS and YFSETQ. This CDR3 spans 15 amino acids. The CDR3 sequence: CASSLAGTANTEAFF. The CDR3 nucleotides are TGCGCCAGCAGCTTGGCCGGGACAGCGAACACTGAAGCTTTCTTT. Variable domain in full (rest from reference TRBV5-1 and TRBJ1-1): KAGVTQTPRYLIKTRGQQVTLSCSPISGHRSVSWYQQTPGQGLQFLFEYFSETQRNKGNFPGRFSGRQFSNSRSEMNVSTLELGDSALYLCASSLAGTANTEAFFGQGTRLTVV.

The rearrangement links TRBV18 to TRBJ2-1; 11 nucleotides match TRBD2. CDR1 is KGHSH, CDR2 LQKENI, per germline. The CDR3 has 16 residues. The V and J ends lost 3 bases and 5 bases, in that order; junction bases with no gene match: 6. DNA for the CDR3: TGTGCCAGCTCACCCTTAGCGGGGGGGCCTAACAATGAGCAGTTCTTC. Amino acids: CASSPLAGGPNNEQFF. Filled out from reference TRBV18 and TRBJ2-1, the complete variable domain reads NAGVMQNPRHLVRRRGQEARLRCSPMKGHSHVYWYRQLPEEGLKFMVYLQKENIIDESGMPKERFSAEFPKEGPSILRIQQVVRGDSAAYFCASSPLAGGPNNEQFFGPGTRLTVL.

The chain has TRBV28 and TRBJ2-7, with TRBD1 identical over 8 bases. The CDR3 runs to 14 residues. J was trimmed by 6 bases and V by 2 bases; bases with no gene match: 6. CDR1 MDHEN and CDR2 SYDVKM come from the germline V gene. CDR3 in amino acids: CASSLRTGSSEQYF. The CDR3 coding sequence is TGTGCCAGCAGTTTAAGGACAGGGTCAAGCGAGCAGTACTTC.

The V and J genes are TRBV5-4 and TRBJ2-1, with D possibly matching TRBD1 (5 bases). Deletions cut 1 base from V and 6 bases from J, with 14 bases between. The CDR3 is 15 amino acids. Germline lookup yields CDR1 SGHNT and CDR2 YYREEE (reference sequence). The CDR3 DNA sequence: TGTGCCAGCAGCTTGAAATCCCAGGGTAGCAATGAGCAGTTCTTC. Its protein is CASSLKSQGSNEQFF. The full variable domain, its missing parts supplied by reference TRBV5-4 and TRBJ2-1, is ETGVTQSPTHLIKTRGQQVTLRCSSQSGHNTVSWYQQALGQGPQFIFQYYREEENGRGNFPPRFSGLQFPNYSSELNVNALELDDSALYLCASSLKSQGSNEQFFGPGTRLTVL.

The chain employs TRBV19 and TRBJ2-7, with D possibly matching TRBD2 (5 bases). Trimming took off 6 bases at V and 4 bases at J, with 10 bases between the two ends. The CDR3 has 12 amino acids. CDR1 is LNHDA and CDR2 is SQIVND in the germline V gene (reference sequence). The CDR3 region is CASSKGVYEQYF. The CDR3 DNA reads TGTGCCAGTAGCAAGGGAGTTTACGAGCAGTACTTC. Looking up the rest from reference TRBV19 and TRBJ2-7 gives the full variable domain: DGGITQSPKYLFRKEGQNVTLSCEQNLNHDAMYWYRQDPGQGLRLIYYSQIVNDFQKGDIAEGYSVSREKKESFPLTVTSAQKNPTAFYLCASSKGVYEQYFGPGTRLTVT.

V and J are TRBV6-1 and TRBJ1-5; possibly TRBD1 for D (5 bases). The CDR3 runs to 15 residues. The germline CDR1 and CDR2 sequences are MNHNS and SASEGT. The V gene lost 5 bases and the J gene lost 6 bases, with 17 bases spanning the gap. The CDR3 sequence is CASSSPGGFGQPQHF. In DNA, the CDR3 is TGTGCCAGCAGTTCCCCGGGGGGGTTCGGTCAGCCCCAGCATTTT.

The rearrangement joins TRBV7-9 to TRBJ2-1; 7 bases are a match to TRBD1. The germline CDR1 and CDR2 sequences are SEHNR and FQNEAQ (reference sequence). The J segment lost 5 bases and the V segment lost 5 bases, leaving 12 bases of the junction unmatched. The CDR3 totals 16 residues. CDR3 in amino acids: CASSHTGTAIHNEQFF. CDR3 DNA: TGTGCCAGCAGCCACACCGGGACAGCAATCCACAATGAGCAGTTCTTC.

V and J are TRBV4-3 and TRBJ2-7; 7 bases fit TRBD2. Per the germline V gene, CDR1 is LGHNA and CDR2 is YSLEER. This CDR3 is built from 14 residues. V shed 4 bases, J shed 2 bases, and the junction held 5 bases outside the gene matches. The CDR3 here is CASSPGRGAYEQYF. The CDR3 nucleotides are TGCGCCAGCAGCCCGGGGAGGGGCGCCTACGAGCAGTACTTC.

The gene calls are TRBV19 and TRBJ2-4, with TRBD1 matching over 7 bases. Germline assignment: CDR1 LNHDA and CDR2 SQIVND (reference sequence). This CDR3 has 15 residues. J lost 3 bases, V lost 3 bases, and 5 bases had no gene match. The CDR3 DNA is TGTGCCAGTAGTATGCGACAGGGCGGCAAAAACATTCAGTACTTC. This translates into CASSMRQGGKNIQYF. Full variable domain (outside the CDR3, taken from reference TRBV19 and TRBJ2-4): DGGITQSPKYLFRKEGQNVTLSCEQNLNHDAMYWYRQDPGQGLRLIYYSQIVNDFQKGDIAEGYSVSREKKESFPLTVTSAQKNPTAFYLCASSMRQGGKNIQYFGAGTRLSVL.

The chain has TRBV7-2 and TRBJ2-1; a weak D match, TRBD1 (6 bases). CDR1 and CDR2 (germline): SGHTA, FQGNSA. The V and J ends lost 3 bases and 5 bases respectively, with 11 bases between them. The CDR3 runs to 14 residues. CDR3 in amino acids: CASSFSRDNNEQFF. The CDR3 DNA reads TGTGCCAGCAGCTTTTCAAGGGACAACAATGAGCAGTTCTTC.

The chain carries TRBV12-3 or TRBV12-4 and TRBJ2-7; D is undetermined. The germline V and J ends were trimmed by 2 bases and 4 bases, with 9 bases remaining between them. This CDR3 region has 13 residues. The CDR3 DNA follows: TGTGCCAGCAGTTTACAGGTTTTATACGAGCAGTACTTC. Translated: CASSLQVLYEQYF.